What follows are 4 T cell receptor beta chains derived from one specimen sequenced in a study of identical twins. TCRdb recomputed calls from the 5' RACE reads with MiXCR, one row per CDR3 protein. The sample includes about 920,000 distinct CDR3 sequences, roughly an eighth of them seen just once. The same sample was also used in a study of yellow fever vaccine responses in identical twins.

Sequencing was done on a sample of PBMCs. The receptors stem from a woman between 18 and 29 years old in good health.

The chain employs TRBV6-2 or TRBV6-3 and TRBJ2-4; TRBD2 aligns across 9 bases. Germline loops: CDR1 MNHEY, CDR2 SVGEGT. The CDR3 contains 15 residues. After removal of 2 bases from V and 6 bases from J, the junction contained 5 bases not matched to a gene. The CDR3 loop reads CASSYALTSGNIQYF. DNA of the CDR3: TGTGCCAGCAGTTACGCGTTGACTAGCGGAAACATTCAGTACTTC.

This clonotype was found a few times. The V and J genes are TRBV6-2 or TRBV6-3 and TRBJ1-1; 7 bases match TRBD1. V shed 0 bases, J shed 5 bases, and the junction held 3 bases outside the gene matches. The CDR3 runs 14 residues. The germline gives CDR1 MNHEY, CDR2 SVGEGT. CDR3 amino acids: CASSYSPGGTEAFF. In DNA, the CDR3 is TGTGCCAGCAGTTACTCTCCAGGGGGGACTGAAGCTTTCTTT.

This chain joins TRBV9 and TRBJ2-1, with 11 positions matching TRBD2. Germline V lookup: CDR1 SGDLS, CDR2 YYNGEE. The CDR3 runs 15 residues. V lost 1 base, J lost 6 bases, and 3 bases stayed unmatched. The CDR3 DNA reads as TGTGCCAGCAGCGTACTAGCGGGGGGATCCAATGAGCAGTTCTTC. The encoded protein is CASSVLAGGSNEQFF. The whole variable domain, remainder taken from reference TRBV9 and TRBJ2-1, is DSGVTQTPKHLITATGQRVTLRCSPRSGDLSVYWYQQSLDQGLQFLIQYYNGEERAKGNILERFSAQQFPDLHSELNLSSLELGDSALYFCASSVLAGGSNEQFFGPGTRLTVL.

This clonotype was picked up a small number of times. This chain uses TRBV18 with TRBJ2-5, with 7 bases lining up with TRBD2. This CDR3 has 15 amino acids. V was pared by 3 bases and J by 8 bases, with 12 bases of the junction left unmatched. The germline V gene encodes CDR1 KGHSH and CDR2 LQKENI. The CDR3 coding sequence is TGTGCCAGCTCACCGTTCCGGGAGGCCCGAGGCACCCAGTACTTC. Translated, it gives CASSPFREARGTQYF.